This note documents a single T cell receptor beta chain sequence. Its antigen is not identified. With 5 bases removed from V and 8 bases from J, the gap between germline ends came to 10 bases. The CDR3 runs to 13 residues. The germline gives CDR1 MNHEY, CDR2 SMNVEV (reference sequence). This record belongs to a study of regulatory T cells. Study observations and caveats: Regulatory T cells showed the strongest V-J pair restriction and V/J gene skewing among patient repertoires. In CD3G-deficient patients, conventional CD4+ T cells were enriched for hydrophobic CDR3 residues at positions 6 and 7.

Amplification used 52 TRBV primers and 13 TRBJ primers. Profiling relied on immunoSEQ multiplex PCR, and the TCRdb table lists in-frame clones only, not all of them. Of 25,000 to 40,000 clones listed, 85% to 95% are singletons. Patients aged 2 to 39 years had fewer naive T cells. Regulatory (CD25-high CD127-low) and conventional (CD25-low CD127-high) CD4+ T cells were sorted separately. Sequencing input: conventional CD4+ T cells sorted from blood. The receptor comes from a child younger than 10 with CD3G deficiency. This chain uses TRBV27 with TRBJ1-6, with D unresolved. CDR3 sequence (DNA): TGTGCCAGCAGTGATCGGGGTTATTCACCCCTCCACTTT. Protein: CASSDRGYSPLHF.